These 13 T cell receptor beta chains were sequenced from one sample in a study of neoadjuvant anti-PD-1 for oral cavity cancer. The data were produced by immunoSEQ multiplex PCR, yet TCRdb's version contains in-frame clones alone and is incomplete. The data hold around 81,000 clones, with approximately 80% observed a single time. Here the sequenced sample was PBMCs, taken before nivolumab (anti-PD-1) treatment. Receptors originate from a person between 40 and 79 years old with oral cavity squamous cell carcinoma.

The rearrangement uses TRBV10-3 and TRBJ2-5; D gene uncertain. Germline loops: CDR1 ENHRY, CDR2 SYGVKD. The CDR3 is made up of 11 amino acids. The ends were cut back, 8 bases at V and 4 bases at J, with 8 bases in the middle. The CDR3 sequence: CAIGKRETQYF. The CDR3 DNA reads TGTGCCATCGGGAAGAGAGAGACCCAGTACTTC.

The chain joins TRBV29-1 to TRBJ2-3; TRBD1 matches 8 bases. The CDR3 consists of 15 residues. Germline assignment: CDR1 SQVTM and CDR2 ANQGSEA. V was pared by 5 bases and J by 0 bases, with 7 bases of the junction left unmatched. CDR3 amino acids: CSVPGNRGSTDTQYF. CDR3 coding DNA: TGCAGCGTTCCGGGCAACAGGGGGAGCACAGATACGCAGTATTTT.

This clone was seen a few times. The rearrangement links TRBV6-4 to TRBJ2-1, with D perhaps TRBD1 or TRBD2 (5 bases each). The germline V gene encodes CDR1 MRHNA and CDR2 SNTAGT. The V and J ends lost 5 bases and 10 bases respectively, with 15 bases between them. The CDR3 runs 13 residues. The CDR3 sequence: CASSPFTGGEQFF. CDR3 nucleotides: TGTGCCAGCAGTCCCTTCACAGGCGGGGAGCAGTTCTTC.

V and J are TRBV6-5 and TRBJ2-7; 7 bases map to TRBD1. From germline, CDR1 is MNHEY and CDR2 SVGAGI. The V gene end was trimmed by 5 bases and the J gene end by 6 bases; junction bases not matched to a gene: 4. The CDR3 runs to 12 residues. Here the CDR3 reads CASSDTGVEQYF. CDR3 sequence (DNA): TGTGCCAGCAGTGACACAGGGGTCGAGCAGTACTTC.

Here the CDR3 reads CAISRGQENQPQHF. The DNA for the CDR3 is TGTGCCATCAGCAGAGGACAGGAAAATCAGCCCCAGCATTTT. The rearrangement links TRBV10-3 to TRBJ1-5; 7 nucleotides match TRBD1. CDR1 and CDR2 (germline): ENHRY, SYGVKD. The CDR3 is 14 residues long. Trimming took 6 bases from V and 4 from J; bases not matched to a gene: 6.

This chain connects TRBV6-5 to TRBJ2-1; 10 bases match TRBD2. The germline gives CDR1 MNHEY, CDR2 SVGAGI. The CDR3 is 15 residues long. The V and J ends lost 6 bases and 3 bases, in that order; junction bases with no gene match: 5. The CDR3 DNA sequence: TGTGCCAGCAGCTCAATAGCGGGAGGCTACAATGAGCAGTTCTTC. Protein: CASSSIAGGYNEQFF.

The CDR3: CASSEGADRGLAFF. In nucleotides, the CDR3 is TGTGCCAGCAGTGAGGGGGCGGACAGGGGGCTGGCTTTCTTT. The V and J genes are TRBV6-1 and TRBJ1-1; TRBD1 matches at 11 bases. The V and J ends lost 3 bases and 11 bases, in that order; junction bases with no gene match: 8. CDR3 length: 14 residues. Germline CDR1 reads MNHNS; CDR2 reads SASEGT.

The gene calls are TRBV4-1 and TRBJ2-1, with 11 positions matching TRBD2. CDR3 length equals 16 residues. The trim removed 1 base at V and 8 bases at J, leaving 7 bases unmatched. Germline loops: CDR1 MGHRA, CDR2 YSYEKL. DNA of the CDR3: TGCGCCAGCAGCCAAGCCACTAGCGGGAGCGTGTATGAGCAGTTCTTC. Translated: CASSQATSGSVYEQFF.

V and J are TRBV6-5 and TRBJ1-2; TRBD1 agrees at 8 bases. Per the germline V gene, CDR1 is MNHEY and CDR2 is SVGAGI. The CDR3 runs to 14 residues. Trimming took 5 bases from V and 8 from J; bases not matched to a gene: 10. The CDR3 is CASSKAGQVFGYTF. The CDR3 DNA follows: TGTGCCAGCAGTAAGGCGGGACAGGTTTTCGGCTACACCTTC.

V is TRBV11-2 and J is TRBJ2-3; maybe TRBD1 (5 bases). This CDR3 has 15 residues. With 4 bases removed from V and 4 bases from J, the gap between germline ends came to 15 bases. Germline CDR1 is SGHAT and CDR2 is FQNNGV. CDR3 region: CASSSPTKTADTQYF. The CDR3 DNA reads TGTGCCAGCAGCTCCCCGACCAAGACAGCAGATACGCAGTATTTT.

This chain uses TRBV27 with TRBJ2-7; 8 nucleotides match TRBD2. The CDR3 covers 12 residues. With V trimmed by 5 bases and J by 6 bases, 3 bases remained unmatched. Germline loops: CDR1 MNHEY, CDR2 SMNVEV (reference sequence). The DNA of the CDR3 is TGTGCCAGCAGTGCCGGGGGGGGCGAGCAGTACTTC. Protein: CASSAGGGEQYF.

The V call is TRBV19, the J call TRBJ2-3; 15 nucleotides match TRBD2. Germline V gene data show CDR1 as LNHDA and CDR2 as SQIVND (reference sequence). The CDR3 loop spans 19 amino acids. V shed 3 bases and J 1 base; nucleotides not matched to a gene: 8. CDR3 sequence reads: CASSMSGLAGGLGTDTQYF. For the CDR3, the DNA is TGTGCCAGTAGTATGAGCGGACTAGCGGGAGGGCTCGGCACAGATACGCAGTATTTT.

V is TRBV9 and J is TRBJ1-1; D remains ambiguous. The length of the CDR3 is 15 residues. V dropped 0 bases and J dropped 1 base, with 10 bases sitting between them. Germline V gives CDR1 SGDLS, CDR2 YYNGEE. CDR3 sequence reads: CASSVDPGPNTEAFF. The CDR3 region has the DNA TGTGCCAGCAGCGTAGACCCGGGCCCGAACACTGAAGCTTTCTTT.